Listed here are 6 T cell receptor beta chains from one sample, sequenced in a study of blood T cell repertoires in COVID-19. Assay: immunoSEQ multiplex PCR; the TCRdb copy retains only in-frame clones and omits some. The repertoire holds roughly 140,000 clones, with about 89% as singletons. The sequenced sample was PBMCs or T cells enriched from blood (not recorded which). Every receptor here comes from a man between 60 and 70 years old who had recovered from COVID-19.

Here the CDR3 reads CAISLQGMGQYF. The CDR3 DNA is TGTGCCATCAGTTTGCAGGGGATGGGGCAGTACTTC. The chain combines TRBV10-3 with TRBJ2-7; tentative D call: TRBD1 (6 bases). The CDR3 sequence is 12 residues long. CDR1 is ENHRY, CDR2 SYGVKD, per germline. The V end lost 5 bases, the J end lost 9 bases, and 14 bases lay between the germline ends.

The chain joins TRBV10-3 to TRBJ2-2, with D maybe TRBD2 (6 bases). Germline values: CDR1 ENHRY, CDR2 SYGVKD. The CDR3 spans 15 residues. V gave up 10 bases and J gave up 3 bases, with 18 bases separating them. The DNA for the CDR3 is TGTGCCACCGGGATGGCGGGGTTCGACACCGGGGAGCTGTTTTTT. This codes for CATGMAGFDTGELFF.

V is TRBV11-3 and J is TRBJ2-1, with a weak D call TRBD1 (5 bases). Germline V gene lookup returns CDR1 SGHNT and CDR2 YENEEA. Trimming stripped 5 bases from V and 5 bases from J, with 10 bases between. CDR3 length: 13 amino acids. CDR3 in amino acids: CASSLGANNEQFF. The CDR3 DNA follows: TGTGCCAGCAGCCTAGGGGCAAACAATGAGCAGTTCTTC.

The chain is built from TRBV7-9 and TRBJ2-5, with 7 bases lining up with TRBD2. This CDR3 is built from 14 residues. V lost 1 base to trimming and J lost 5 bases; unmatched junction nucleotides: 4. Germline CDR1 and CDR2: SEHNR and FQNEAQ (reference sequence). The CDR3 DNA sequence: TGTGCCAGCAGCTTAGTCGGGGGGTCGGAGACCCAGTACTTC. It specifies CASSLVGGSETQYF.

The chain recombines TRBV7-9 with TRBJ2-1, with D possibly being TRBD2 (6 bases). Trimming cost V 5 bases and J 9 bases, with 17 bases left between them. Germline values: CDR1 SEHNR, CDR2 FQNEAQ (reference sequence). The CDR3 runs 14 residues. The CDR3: CASSTMTRSTEQFF. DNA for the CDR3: TGTGCCAGCAGCACTATGACTAGGTCTACTGAGCAGTTCTTC. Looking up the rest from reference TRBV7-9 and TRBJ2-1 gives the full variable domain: DTGVSQNPRHKITKRGQNVTFRCDPISEHNRLYWYRQTLGQGPEFLTYFQNEAQLEKSRLLSDRFSAERPKGSFSTLEIQRTEQGDSAMYLCASSTMTRSTEQFFGPGTRLTVL.

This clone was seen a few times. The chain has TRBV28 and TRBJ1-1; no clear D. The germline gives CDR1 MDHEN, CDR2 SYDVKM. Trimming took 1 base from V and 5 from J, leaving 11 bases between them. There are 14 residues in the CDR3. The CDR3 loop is CASSLSPVGTEAFF. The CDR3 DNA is TGTGCCAGCAGTTTATCCCCCGTCGGGACTGAAGCTTTCTTT.